One sample yielded the 8 T cell receptor beta chains listed below, sequenced in a study of molecular identifiers for immune sequencing clone quantification. MiXCR, applied by TCRdb to the PCR reads, yields one record per CDR3 protein. The repertoire holds more than 550,000 distinct CDR3 sequences, 25% seen once, with about 0.81% in the top ten. Input material: naive CD8+ T cells from blood, with Jurkat cell RNA spiked in. Stated subset: FACS-sorted CD8+CD4-CCR7+CD45RA+ naive T cells. The receptors shown here come from a human donor in good health. Some libraries in this study had Jurkat cell RNA spiked in.

Note on this clonotype: With a much larger clone just one base away, this may be a read error. V usage is TRBV30 and J usage is TRBJ2-3; no firm D call. CDR3 length: 11 amino acids. The germline V gene has CDR1 GTSNPN and CDR2 SVGIG (reference sequence). CDR3 protein: CALHSTDTPYF. The CDR3 DNA follows: TGTGCACTACATAGCACAGATACGCCGTATTTT.

This clonotype turned up a few times. The chain employs TRBV11-2 and TRBJ1-5, with D perhaps TRBD1 (5 bases). Trimming cost V 5 bases and J 1 base, with 9 bases left between them. Per germline, CDR1 SGHAT and CDR2 FQNNGV. This CDR3 contains 14 residues. CDR3 region: CASSDWDSNQPQHF. The CDR3 region has the DNA TGTGCCAGCAGCGATTGGGACAGCAATCAGCCCCAGCATTTT.

This clonotype was observed once. The chain uses TRBV20-1 and TRBJ1-2, with a tentative D call TRBD1 (5 bases). Germline loops: CDR1 DFQATT, CDR2 SNEGSKA (reference sequence). CDR3 length: 15 residues. The V end lost 3 bases, the J end lost 1 base, and 15 bases lay between the germline ends. CDR3 sequence (DNA): TGCAGTGCTAGCTTTTTGGACACTATTAACTATGGCTACACCTTC. Its protein is CSASFLDTINYGYTF.

This clonotype was detected only a few times. V and J are TRBV4-1 and TRBJ2-5; D might be TRBD2 (5 bases). The V gene's germline CDR1 is MGHRA and CDR2 YSYEKL. This CDR3 is 17 amino acids long. V was pared by 0 bases and J by 1 base, with 15 bases between. The CDR3 bases are TGCGCCAGCAGCCAAGAATGGAAGGGAACTAGCCAAGAGACCCAGTACTTC. This sequence encodes CASSQEWKGTSQETQYF.

This clonotype was seen only a few times. The rearrangement joins TRBV4-3 to TRBJ2-3; the match to TRBD1 covers 8 bases. The germline gives CDR1 LGHNA, CDR2 YSLEER. The trim removed 0 bases at V and 3 bases at J, leaving 8 bases unmatched. The CDR3 has 17 amino acids. CDR3 sequence: CASSQDPSRGQTDTQYF. CDR3 nucleotide sequence: TGCGCCAGCAGCCAAGATCCCAGCAGGGGGCAAACAGATACGCAGTATTTT.

This clonotype was detected ten times or more. The chain is built from TRBV6-2 or TRBV6-3 and TRBJ1-5, with D unclear. This CDR3 is built from 16 residues. The germline V and J ends were trimmed by 0 bases and 4 bases, with 13 bases remaining between them. Germline CDR1 MNHEY, CDR2 SVGEGT. CDR3 DNA sequence: TGTGCCAGCAGTTACTCCGCGGCGGGGAGGAATCAGCCCCAGCATTTT. Translation gives CASSYSAAGRNQPQHF.

This clonotype occurred a few times. V gene TRBV29-1 combines with J gene TRBJ2-1; 8 bases agree with TRBD2. V was clipped by 5 bases and J by 8 bases; unmatched bases: 8. Germline CDR1 SQVTM, CDR2 ANQGSEA. The CDR3 runs 13 residues. CDR3 sequence (DNA): TGCAGCGTTTTTAGCGGGATGTGGGATGAGCAGTTCTTC. It codes for CSVFSGMWDEQFF.

This clonotype came up many times. The V and J genes are TRBV25-1 and TRBJ1-4, with D tentatively TRBD1 (5 bases). V lost 8 bases, J lost 10 bases, and 11 bases lay in between. The germline CDR1 and CDR2 sequences are MGHDK and SYGVNS. The CDR3 is made up of 11 amino acids. The CDR3 spells CASGWGTKLFF. The CDR3 coding sequence is TGTGCCAGCGGCTGGGGGACAAAACTGTTTTTT.